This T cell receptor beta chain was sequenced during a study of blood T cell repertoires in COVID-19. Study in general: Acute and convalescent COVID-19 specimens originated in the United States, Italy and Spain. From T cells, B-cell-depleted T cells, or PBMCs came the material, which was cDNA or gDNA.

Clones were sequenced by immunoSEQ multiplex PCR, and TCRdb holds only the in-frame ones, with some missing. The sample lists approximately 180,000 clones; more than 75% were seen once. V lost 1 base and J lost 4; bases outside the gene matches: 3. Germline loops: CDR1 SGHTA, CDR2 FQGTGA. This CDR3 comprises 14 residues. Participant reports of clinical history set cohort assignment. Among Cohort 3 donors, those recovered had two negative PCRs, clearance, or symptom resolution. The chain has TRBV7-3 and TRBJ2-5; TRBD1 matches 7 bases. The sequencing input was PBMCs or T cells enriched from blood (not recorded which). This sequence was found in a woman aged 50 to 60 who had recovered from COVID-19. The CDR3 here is CASSLNSGGETQYF. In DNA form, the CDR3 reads TGTGCCAGCAGCTTAAACTCAGGGGGAGAGACCCAGTACTTC.